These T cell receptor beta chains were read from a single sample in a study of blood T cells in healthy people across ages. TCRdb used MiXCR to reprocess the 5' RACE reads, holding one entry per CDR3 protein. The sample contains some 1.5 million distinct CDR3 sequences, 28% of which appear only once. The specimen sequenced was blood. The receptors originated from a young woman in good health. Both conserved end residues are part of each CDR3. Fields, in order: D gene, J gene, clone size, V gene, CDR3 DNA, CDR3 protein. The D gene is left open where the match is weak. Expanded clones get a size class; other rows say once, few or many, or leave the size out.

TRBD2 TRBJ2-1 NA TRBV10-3 TGTGCCATCAGTGCGGATCGGGAGGTTGAGCAGTTCTTC CAISADREVEQFF
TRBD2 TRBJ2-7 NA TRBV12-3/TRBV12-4 TGTGCCAGCAGCCCTAGCGGGGGGGCAACCGAGCAGTACTTC CASSPSGGATEQYF
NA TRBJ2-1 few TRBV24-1 TGTGCCGTCCGGGGCAGGAGCTACAATGAGCAGTTCTTC CAVRGRSYNEQFF
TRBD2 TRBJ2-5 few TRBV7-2 TGTGCCAGCAGCCGCTTTCGGACTAGCGGAGGGAAAGAGACCCAGTACTTC CASSRFRTSGGKETQYF
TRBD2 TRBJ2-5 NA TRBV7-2 TGTGCCAGCAGCCGAAGGGTAGCGGGGGGGCCAACCCAAGAGACCCAGTACTTC CASSRRVAGGPTQETQYF
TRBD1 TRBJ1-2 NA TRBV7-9 TGTGCCAGCAGCTTAGCCCCGTGGACAGGCCAGGAGAGCTATGGCTACACCTTC CASSLAPWTGQESYGYTF
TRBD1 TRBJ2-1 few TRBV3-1 TGTGCCAGCAGCCATGGACAGGTACGGTTCTTC CASSHGQVRFF
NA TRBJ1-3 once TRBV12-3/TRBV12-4 TGTGCCAGCACCGAGATCGACGGAAACACCATATATTTT CASTEIDGNTIYF
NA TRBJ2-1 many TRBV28 TGTGCCAGCGCCGGGATCAGCTCCTACAATGAGCAGTTCTTC CASAGISSYNEQFF
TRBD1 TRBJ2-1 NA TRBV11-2 TGTGCCAGCAGCAACAGGGGGGACAATGAGCAGTTCTTC CASSNRGDNEQFF